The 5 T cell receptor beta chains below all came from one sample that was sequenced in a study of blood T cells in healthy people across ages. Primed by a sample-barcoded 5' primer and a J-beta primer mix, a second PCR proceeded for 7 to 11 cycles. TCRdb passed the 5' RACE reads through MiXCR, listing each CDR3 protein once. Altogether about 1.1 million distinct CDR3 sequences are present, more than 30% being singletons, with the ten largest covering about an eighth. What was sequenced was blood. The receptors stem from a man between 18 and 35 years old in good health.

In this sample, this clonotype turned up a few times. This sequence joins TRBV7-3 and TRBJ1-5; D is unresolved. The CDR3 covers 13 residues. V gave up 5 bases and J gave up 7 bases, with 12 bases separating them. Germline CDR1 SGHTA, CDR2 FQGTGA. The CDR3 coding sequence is TGTGCCAGCAGCGCCCGACCGGGGCAGCCCCAGCATTTT. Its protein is CASSARPGQPQHF. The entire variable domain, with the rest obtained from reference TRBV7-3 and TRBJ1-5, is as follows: GAGVSQTPSNKVTEKGKYVELRCDPISGHTALYWYRQSLGQGPEFLIYFQGTGAADDSGLPNDRFFAVRPEGSVSTLKIQRTERGDSAVYLCASSARPGQPQHFGDGTRLSIL.

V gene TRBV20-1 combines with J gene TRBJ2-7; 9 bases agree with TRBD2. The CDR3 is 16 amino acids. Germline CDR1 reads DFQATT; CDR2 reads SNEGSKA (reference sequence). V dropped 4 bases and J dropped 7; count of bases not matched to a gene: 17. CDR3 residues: CSAIVRSGGSYNEQYF. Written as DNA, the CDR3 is TGCAGTGCTATCGTCCGAAGCGGGGGGAGCTACAATGAGCAGTACTTC.

In nucleotides, the CDR3 is TGCAGCGTGAGAGAAACGGGGGTTACCGGGGAGCTGTTTTTT. It is translated as CSVRETGVTGELFF. The chain employs TRBV29-1 and TRBJ2-2; D perhaps matches TRBD2 (6 bases). V lost 6 bases and J 5 bases, leaving 16 bases between the germline ends. This CDR3 comprises 14 residues. The germline gives CDR1 SQVTM, CDR2 ANQGSEA.

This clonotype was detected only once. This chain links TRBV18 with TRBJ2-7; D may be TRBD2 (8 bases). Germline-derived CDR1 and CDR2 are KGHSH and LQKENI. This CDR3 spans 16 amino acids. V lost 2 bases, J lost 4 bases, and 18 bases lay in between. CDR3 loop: CASSPFAGGQSYEQYF. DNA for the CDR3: TGTGCCAGCTCACCATTTGCGGGGGGACAGAGTTACGAGCAGTACTTC.

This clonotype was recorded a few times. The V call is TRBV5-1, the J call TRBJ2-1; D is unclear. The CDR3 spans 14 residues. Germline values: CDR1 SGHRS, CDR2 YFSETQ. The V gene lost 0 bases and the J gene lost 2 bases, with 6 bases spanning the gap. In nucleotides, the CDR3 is TGCGCCAGCAGCTTGGAGCAGCCCTACAATGAGCAGTTCTTC. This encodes CASSLEQPYNEQFF.